This TCR beta chain came from a study of shared clonotypes between healthy human individuals. The sample holds a few counts of this clone. No antigen is known for it. The sample holds other DNA sequences that translate to the same CDR3. V dropped 4 bases and J dropped 5; count of bases not matched to a gene: 2. The CDR3 length is 15 residues. Germline CDR1 reads MNHEY; CDR2 reads SMNVEV (reference sequence). Study observations and caveats: Shared clonotypes: 4.5% to 6.5% naive CD4, under 4% naive CD8, about 2.4% memory CD4, 0.35% to 0.5% memory CD8.

At deep level, the assay was performed. The data were produced by immunoSEQ multiplex PCR, yet TCRdb's version contains in-frame clones alone and is incomplete. The sample consists of hundreds of thousands of clones, around 90% of them appearing once. CD45RO-negative CD8 cells positively selected for CCR7 made up the naive population, which excluded terminally differentiated effector memory CD45RA+ cells. The chain couples TRBV27 to TRBJ2-1, with 13 bases fitting TRBD2. The TCR was taken from a man younger than 40 in good health. The sequenced material came from naive CD8+ T cells sorted from blood. The DNA of the CDR3 is TGTGCCAGCAGTTCCGGGACTAGCGGGAACAATGAGCAGTTCTTC. Translating gives CASSSGTSGNNEQFF.